Shown below are 5 T cell receptor beta chains from a single sample sequenced in a study of cytomegalovirus exposure and HLA in healthy donors. This PCR relied on a set of 60 Vbeta primers and 13 Jbeta primers. The protocol was immunoSEQ multiplex PCR, while the TCRdb copy is restricted to in-frame clones and leaves out a portion. Of approximately 170,000 clones in the sample, 85% were seen once. Sequenced input: PBMCs. The origin of the receptors is a boy aged 2 to 10 in good health and CMV-seronegative.

The rearrangement links TRBV29-1 to TRBJ2-5; D is possibly TRBD2 (6 bases). The CDR3 sequence is 14 residues long. Germline loops: CDR1 SQVTM, CDR2 ANQGSEA. The ends were cut back, 5 bases at V and 2 bases at J, with 15 bases in the middle. The CDR3 DNA sequence: TGCAGCGTTATGAGACTAGGCCCTCAAGAGACCCAGTACTTC. Translated, it gives CSVMRLGPQETQYF.

The chain employs TRBV5-6 and TRBJ2-5; D call uncertain. CDR1 is SGHDT, CDR2 YYEEEE, per germline. This CDR3 contains 13 residues. Between the trimmed V and J ends, which lost 0 bases and 0 bases, there was a span of 3 bases. The CDR3 reads CASSLVYQETQYF. As DNA, the CDR3 is TGTGCCAGCAGCTTGGTCTACCAAGAGACCCAGTACTTC. Based on the CDR3 plus reference TRBV5-6 and TRBJ2-5, the full variable domain is DAGVTQSPTHLIKTRGQQVTLRCSPKSGHDTVSWYQQALGQGPQFIFQYYEEEERQRGNFPDRFSGHQFPNYSSELNVNALLLGDSALYLCASSLVYQETQYFGPGTRLLVL.

This clone was recorded only once. The gene calls are TRBV5-1 and TRBJ2-7; 9 bases are a match to TRBD1. The CDR3 is 12 amino acids. V lost 3 bases, J lost 7 bases, and 2 bases stayed unmatched. Germline lookup yields CDR1 SGHRS and CDR2 YFSETQ. The CDR3 loop is CASSWDRDEQYF. CDR3 bases: TGCGCCAGCAGCTGGGACAGGGATGAGCAGTACTTC.

V gene TRBV11-3 combines with J gene TRBJ2-2; 7 bases agree with TRBD2. Germline-derived CDR1 and CDR2 are SGHNT and YENEEA. This CDR3 is 15 amino acids long. V shed 4 bases and J 6 bases; nucleotides not matched to a gene: 8. The CDR3: CASSYEVGGPGELFF. The DNA of the CDR3 is TGTGCCAGCAGCTACGAGGTGGGAGGGCCCGGGGAGCTGTTTTTT.

The chain combines TRBV28 with TRBJ1-1; D may be TRBD1 (5 bases). Germline-derived CDR1 and CDR2 are MDHEN and SYDVKM. The CDR3 runs 15 residues. Between the trimmed V and J ends, which lost 7 bases and 4 bases, there was a span of 19 bases. The CDR3: CASTLRGGRGTEAFF. The CDR3 nucleotides are TGTGCCAGCACCCTTCGCGGGGGAAGGGGCACTGAAGCTTTCTTT.